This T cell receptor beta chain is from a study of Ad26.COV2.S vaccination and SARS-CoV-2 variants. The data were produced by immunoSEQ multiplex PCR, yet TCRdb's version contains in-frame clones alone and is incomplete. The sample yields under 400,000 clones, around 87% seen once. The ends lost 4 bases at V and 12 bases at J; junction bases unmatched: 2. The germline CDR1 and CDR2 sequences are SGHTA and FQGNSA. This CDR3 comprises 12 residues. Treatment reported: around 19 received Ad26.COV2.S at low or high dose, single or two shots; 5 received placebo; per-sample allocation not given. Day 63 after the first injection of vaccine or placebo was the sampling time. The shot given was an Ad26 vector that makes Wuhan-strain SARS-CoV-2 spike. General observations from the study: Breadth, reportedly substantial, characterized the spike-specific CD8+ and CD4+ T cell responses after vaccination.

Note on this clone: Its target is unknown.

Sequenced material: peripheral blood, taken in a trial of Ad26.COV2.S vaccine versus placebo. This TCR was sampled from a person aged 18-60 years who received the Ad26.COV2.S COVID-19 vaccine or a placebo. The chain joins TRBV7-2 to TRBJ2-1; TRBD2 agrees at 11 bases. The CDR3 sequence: CASSSLAGGQFF. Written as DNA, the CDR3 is TGTGCCAGCAGCTCCCTAGCGGGGGGGCAGTTCTTC.